This T cell receptor (beta chain) originates from a study of blood T cell repertoires in COVID-19. Looking at the study overall: The United States, Italy and Spain supplied acute and convalescent COVID-19 samples. T cells, B-cell-depleted T cells, or PBMCs supplied cDNA or gDNA.

Original processing notes: The assay estimated nucleated cells by amplifying reference gene primers. Data came from immunoSEQ multiplex PCR; TCRdb stores just in-frame clones and leaves some out. D and trimming were read from the DNA, whereas the V and J calls and clone size are those reported in that table. Seen here are over 150,000 clones, roughly 83% observed once, and the top ten hold 29%. The sample consisted of peripheral blood. This sequence was found in a woman in her sixties with acute or convalescent COVID-19.

The CDR3 DNA is TGCGCCACCCAGAGGAGCTCCTATAATTCACCCCTCCACTTT. This codes for CATQRSSYNSPLHF. V and J are TRBV10-2 and TRBJ1-6; D not resolved. There are 14 residues in the CDR3. The ends were cut back, 10 bases at V and 0 bases at J, with 10 bases in the middle. In germline, CDR1 is WSHSY, CDR2 SAAADI.